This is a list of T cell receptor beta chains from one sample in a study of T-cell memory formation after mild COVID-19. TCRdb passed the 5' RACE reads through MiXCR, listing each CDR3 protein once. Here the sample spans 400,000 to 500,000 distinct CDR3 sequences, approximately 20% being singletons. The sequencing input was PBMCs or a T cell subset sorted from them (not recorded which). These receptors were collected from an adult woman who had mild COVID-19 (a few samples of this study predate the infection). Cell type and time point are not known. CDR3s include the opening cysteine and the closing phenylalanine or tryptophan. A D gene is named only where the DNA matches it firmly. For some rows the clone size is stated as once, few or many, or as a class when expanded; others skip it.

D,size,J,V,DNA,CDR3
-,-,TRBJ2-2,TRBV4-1,TGCGCCAGCCGCAGAGGAGGGCAGGGTTTCACCGGGGAGCTGTTTTTT,CASRRGGQGFTGELFF
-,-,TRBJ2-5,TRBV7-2,TGTGCCAGCAGCTTAGGAGGGGAAGGAGAGACCCAGTACTTC,CASSLGGEGETQYF
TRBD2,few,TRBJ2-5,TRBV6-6,TGTGCCAGCAGCCGACCAACTAGCGGGGGGCAAGAGACCCAGTACTTC,CASSRPTSGGQETQYF
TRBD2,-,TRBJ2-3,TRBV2,TGTGCCAGCAGCGTGGCTAGCGGGGACACAGATACGCAGTATTTT,CASSVASGDTDTQYF
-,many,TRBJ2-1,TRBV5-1,TGCGCCAGCAGCTTGGTAGCCAGCGGAAGCTCCTACAATGAGCAGTTCTTC,CASSLVASGSSYNEQFF
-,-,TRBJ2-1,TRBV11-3,TGTGCCAGCAGCCCGCAACTAGGTTTCTACAATGAGCAGTTCTTC,CASSPQLGFYNEQFF
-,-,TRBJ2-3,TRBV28,TGTGCCAGCAGCCCAGCACATGGGGGTTTGTACAATACAGATACGCAGTATTTT,CASSPAHGGLYNTDTQYF
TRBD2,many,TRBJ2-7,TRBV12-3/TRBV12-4,TGTGCCAGCAGTCCTTCCGGGGGGGCTAAAGAGCAGTACTTC,CASSPSGGAKEQYF
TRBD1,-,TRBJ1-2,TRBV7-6,TGTGCCAGCAGCGGGGCGGATCAGGGGGCAAACTATGGCTACACCTTC,CASSGADQGANYGYTF
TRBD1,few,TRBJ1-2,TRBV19,TGTGCCAGTAGCGTTGTGACAGGGCATAACTATGGCTACACCTTC,CASSVVTGHNYGYTF
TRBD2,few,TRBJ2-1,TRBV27,TGTGCCAGCAGTTCCAGCGGGAGCCCCTACAATGAGCAGTTCTTC,CASSSSGSPYNEQFF
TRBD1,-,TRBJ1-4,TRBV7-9,TGTGCCAGCAGCTCCCGGGACAGTGAAAAACTGTTTTTT,CASSSRDSEKLFF
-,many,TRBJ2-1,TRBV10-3,TGTGCCATCAGTTCGACCTACAATGAGCAGTTCTTC,CAISSTYNEQFF
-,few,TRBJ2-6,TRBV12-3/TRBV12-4,TGTGCCAGCAGCCACCGCCAGGGAGGGGCCAACGTCCTGACTTTC,CASSHRQGGANVLTF
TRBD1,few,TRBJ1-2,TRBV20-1,TGCAGTGCTAGCGGGGACAGGGGGCCCTTCCACTATGGCTACACCTTC,CSASGDRGPFHYGYTF
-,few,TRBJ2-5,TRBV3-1,TGTGCCAGCAGCCAAGATAGAAAGACCCAGTACTTC,CASSQDRKTQYF
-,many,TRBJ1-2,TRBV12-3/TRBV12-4,TGTGCCAGCAGTTTAAGGGGGGGCTATGGCTACACCTTC,CASSLRGGYGYTF
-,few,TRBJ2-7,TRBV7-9,TGTGCCAGCAGCTTACGACAGAGCTACGAGCAGTACTTC,CASSLRQSYEQYF
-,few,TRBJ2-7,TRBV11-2,TGTGCCAGCAGCTTAGACGCCTCCTACGAGCAGTACTTC,CASSLDASYEQYF
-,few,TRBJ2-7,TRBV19,TGTGCCAGTAGTACGGGGGAGGACGGATACGAGCAGTACTTC,CASSTGEDGYEQYF
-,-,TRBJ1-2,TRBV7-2,TGTGCCAGCAGCCTATACGCAGAGGGAAATGGCTACACCTTC,CASSLYAEGNGYTF
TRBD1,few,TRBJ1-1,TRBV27,TGTGCCAGCAGTTTATCCAGGGGGCATAATGAAGCTTTCTTT,CASSLSRGHNEAFF
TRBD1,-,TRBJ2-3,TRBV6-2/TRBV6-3,TGTGCCAGCAGTTACGACAGGGTGGCAGATACGCAGTATTTT,CASSYDRVADTQYF
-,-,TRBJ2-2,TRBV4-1,TGCGCCAGCAGCGGAAGGGGGGTAGCGGCCCTCACCGGGGAGCTGTTTTTT,CASSGRGVAALTGELFF
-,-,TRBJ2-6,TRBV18,TGTGCCAGCTCCCCTCCGACAGGCGGGGCCAACGTCCTGACTTTC,CASSPPTGGANVLTF
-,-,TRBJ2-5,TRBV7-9,TGTGCCAGCAGCTCGAGTAACCGGATACGCGAGACCCAGTACTTC,CASSSSNRIRETQYF
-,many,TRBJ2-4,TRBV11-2,TGTGCCAGCAGCTTAGGGGGTTTGGGCAAAAACATTCAGTACTTC,CASSLGGLGKNIQYF
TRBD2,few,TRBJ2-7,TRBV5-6,TGTGCCAGCAGGACTAGCGGGGGGTACTACGAGCAGTACTTC,CASRTSGGYYEQYF
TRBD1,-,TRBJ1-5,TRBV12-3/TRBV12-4,TGTGCCAGCAGCCAAAGACAGGGGGCTCGGCAGCCCCAGCATTTT,CASSQRQGARQPQHF
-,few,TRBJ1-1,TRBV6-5,TGTGCCAGCAGTTACGATGGGGGTGAGGACACTGAAGCTTTCTTT,CASSYDGGEDTEAFF
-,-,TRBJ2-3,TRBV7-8,TGTGCCAGCAGCTTAGAGGAGACGGCAGATACGCAGTATTTT,CASSLEETADTQYF
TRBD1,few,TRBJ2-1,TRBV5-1,TGCGCCAGCAGCTTGGAACAGGGGAGCCTCGATGAGCAGTTCTTC,CASSLEQGSLDEQFF
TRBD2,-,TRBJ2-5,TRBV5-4,TGTGCCAGCAGCCGGCGCGGGGGGGGCCCAGAGACCCAGTACTTC,CASSRRGGGPETQYF
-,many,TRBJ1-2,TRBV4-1,TGCGCCAGCAGCCCCAGGGTGGACTATGGCTACACCTTC,CASSPRVDYGYTF
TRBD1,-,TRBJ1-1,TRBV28,TGTGCCAGCATTCGTCGACAGGGGCTTATTGAAGCTTTCTTT,CASIRRQGLIEAFF
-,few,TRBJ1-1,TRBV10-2,TGCGCCAGCAGCTTTCAGGTTATGGGCACTGAAGCTTTCTTT,CASSFQVMGTEAFF
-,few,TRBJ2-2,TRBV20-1,TGCAGTGCTCCCGAGCGAAACACCGGGGAGCTGTTTTTT,CSAPERNTGELFF
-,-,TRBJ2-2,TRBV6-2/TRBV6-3,TGTGCCAGCAGCCGGGACTCCTACACCGGGGAGCTGTTTTTT,CASSRDSYTGELFF
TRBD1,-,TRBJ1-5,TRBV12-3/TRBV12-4,TGTGCCAGCAGTTTAAGGGGGCGTCAGCCCCAGCATTTT,CASSLRGRQPQHF
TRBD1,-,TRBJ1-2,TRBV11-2,TGTGCCAGCAGCTTAGGGGTACGGACAGGGGAGAATGGCTACACCTTC,CASSLGVRTGENGYTF
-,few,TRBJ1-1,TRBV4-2,TGTGCCAGCAGCCAAGATTTGTGGGGTTGGAACACTGAAGCTTTCTTT,CASSQDLWGWNTEAFF
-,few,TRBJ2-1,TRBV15,TGTGCCACCAGCAGAGATCTGGACCCCAATGAGCAGTTCTTC,CATSRDLDPNEQFF
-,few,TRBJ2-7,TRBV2,TGTGCCAGCAGTGTTGGTAGAGGCTTTGGCGAGCAGTACTTC,CASSVGRGFGEQYF
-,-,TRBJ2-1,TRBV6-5,TGTGCCAGCAGCCCTACGACTGGATCCTACAATGAGCAGTTCTTC,CASSPTTGSYNEQFF
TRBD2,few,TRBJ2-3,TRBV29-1,TGCAGCGTTGAAGATCCGGACAGGGGAACTAGCGGGAGGGCGACAGATACGCAGTATTTT,CSVEDPDRGTSGRATDTQYF
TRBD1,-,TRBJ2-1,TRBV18,TGTGCCAGCTCACGACCCAGGGACAGCCTAAATGAGCAGTTCTTC,CASSRPRDSLNEQFF
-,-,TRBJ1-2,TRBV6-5,TGTGCCAGCAGTTACATGCAGGGAGGATATGGCTACACCTTC,CASSYMQGGYGYTF
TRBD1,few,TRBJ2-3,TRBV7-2,TGTGCCAGCAGCTTAGAACAGGGGGTCACAGATACGCAGTATTTT,CASSLEQGVTDTQYF
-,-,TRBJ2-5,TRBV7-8,TGTGCCAGCAGCTTAGTCGGAGAGGGAGGGACCCAGTACTTC,CASSLVGEGGTQYF
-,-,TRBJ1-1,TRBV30,TGTGCCGGGAGACGGCGGAACACTGAAGCTTTCTTT,CAGRRRNTEAFF
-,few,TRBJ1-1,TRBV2,TGTGCCAGCAGTGATGGGTCTGTAGGGACTGAAGCTTTCTTT,CASSDGSVGTEAFF
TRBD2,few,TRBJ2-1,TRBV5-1,TGCGCCAGCAGCTTGAGGCTAGCGGGGCCAAATGAGCAGTTCTTC,CASSLRLAGPNEQFF
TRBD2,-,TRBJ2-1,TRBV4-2,TGTGCCAGCAGCGCTCGGACTAGCGGGGACAATGAGCAGTTCTTC,CASSARTSGDNEQFF
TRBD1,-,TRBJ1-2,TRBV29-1,TGCAGCGTTGGGGGGGACAGAGTCTATGGCTACACCTTC,CSVGGDRVYGYTF
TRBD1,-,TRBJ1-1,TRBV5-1,TGCGCCAGCAGCCCGAAAGACAGGGGGCACACTGAAGCTTTCTTT,CASSPKDRGHTEAFF